A selection of T cell receptor beta chains follows, all from one sample in a study of post-analysis software for immune sequencing data. From the PCR reads, TCRdb called clonotypes with MiXCR, one entry per CDR3 protein. The table lists more than 450,000 distinct CDR3 sequences, roughly 45% of them singletons. Specimen: blood. These receptors all come from a girl between 10 and 17 years old with multiple sclerosis. CDR3s include the opening cysteine and the closing phenylalanine or tryptophan. D genes are given only for firm matches. Some rows mark clone size as missing; the rest say once, few, many or name a class of expanded clone.

J	size	V	D	DNA	CDR3
TRBJ2-4	-	TRBV5-1	-	TGCGCCAGCAGCTTGGGACCCGGTCCAAAAAACATTCAGTACTTC	CASSLGPGPKNIQYF
TRBJ2-1	-	TRBV6-4	-	TGTGCCAGCAGCCCCCGGGGCAGGTACAATGAGCAGTTCTTC	CASSPRGRYNEQFF
TRBJ2-1	-	TRBV18	TRBD1	TGTGCCAGCTCACCGGACGGACAGGGAAAGCAGTTCTTC	CASSPDGQGKQFF
TRBJ2-1	few	TRBV7-8	TRBD2	TGTGCCAGCAGCTTAGGACTAGCGGGGAGGGAGACCCAGTTCTTC	CASSLGLAGRETQFF
TRBJ2-1	-	TRBV7-2	-	TGTGCCAGCGACAGGAGGAGCTCCTACAATGAGCAGTTCTTC	CASDRRSSYNEQFF
TRBJ2-3	few	TRBV12-3/TRBV12-4	-	TGTGCCAGCGGGATTTTGGGAGATACGCAGTATTTT	CASGILGDTQYF
TRBJ2-5	few	TRBV12-3/TRBV12-4	TRBD2	TGTGCCAGCACTTTAGCGGGCCTTCAAGAGACCCAGTACTTC	CASTLAGLQETQYF
TRBJ1-5	few	TRBV3-1	TRBD1	TGTGCCAGCAGCCATGGACAGGGCAATCAGCCCCAGCATTTT	CASSHGQGNQPQHF
TRBJ2-3	-	TRBV4-2	TRBD2	TGTGCCAGCAGCCCGCAGACTAGCGGGAGGACAGATACGCAGTATTTT	CASSPQTSGRTDTQYF
TRBJ1-1	-	TRBV12-3/TRBV12-4	TRBD1	TGTGCCAGCAGTTTAGTAGTCAGGGGGCTCTATGAAGCTTTCTTT	CASSLVVRGLYEAFF
TRBJ1-5	-	TRBV20-1	-	TGCAGTGCTAGATCCGGCTATCAGCCCCAGCATTTT	CSARSGYQPQHF
TRBJ1-2	few	TRBV5-1	TRBD1	TGCGCCAGCAGCTTCACAGGGGATGGTGGCTACACCTTC	CASSFTGDGGYTF
TRBJ2-3	-	TRBV7-9	-	TGTGCCAGCAGCCCGGACATTCATCCCTTGTATTTT	CASSPDIHPLYF
TRBJ2-3	few	TRBV2	-	TGTGCCAGCCTAGGAAGGTTAGGGGGGACAGATACGCAGTATTTT	CASLGRLGGTDTQYF
TRBJ2-4	-	TRBV29-1	-	TGCAGCGTTGAAAACGGGGCCAAAAACATTCAGTACTTC	CSVENGAKNIQYF
TRBJ2-1	few	TRBV2	-	TGTGCCAGCCTCCGTTTACCGTACAATGAGCAGTTCTTC	CASLRLPYNEQFF
TRBJ2-1	once	TRBV4-2	-	TGTGCCAGCAGATCCCTTACAGGAAGCTCCTACAATGAGCAGTTCTTC	CASRSLTGSSYNEQFF
TRBJ2-5	once	TRBV7-9	-	TGTGCCAGCAGGCTCCAGGGGCTGCAAGAGACCCAGTACTTC	CASRLQGLQETQYF
TRBJ2-7	-	TRBV20-1	-	TGCAGTGCTACCGCCCGGATGGAGCAGTACTTC	CSATARMEQYF
TRBJ1-5	-	TRBV12-3/TRBV12-4	-	TGTGCCAGCAGTTTATGGGAACGGAACAATCAGCCCCAGCATTTT	CASSLWERNNQPQHF
TRBJ2-1	few	TRBV10-3	TRBD1	TGTGCCATCACCCGACAGGGTTCGGGCAATGAGCAGTTCTTC	CAITRQGSGNEQFF
TRBJ2-1	-	TRBV20-1	-	TGCAGTGCTAGCACCGAGGCGGAGATCTACAATGAGCAGTTCTTC	CSASTEAEIYNEQFF
TRBJ1-6	-	TRBV5-1	TRBD1	TGCGCCAGCAGCGCTAGGACAGGGGCCGATTCACCCCTCCACTTT	CASSARTGADSPLHF
TRBJ2-1	-	TRBV5-1	TRBD2	TGCGCCAGCAGCTTGGCCCTAGCGGGCTCCTACAATGAGCAGTTCTTC	CASSLALAGSYNEQFF
TRBJ2-1	once	TRBV12-3/TRBV12-4	-	TGTGCCAGCAGTGAAAGGAACTACAATGAGCAGTTCTTC	CASSERNYNEQFF
TRBJ1-1	-	TRBV4-1	-	TGCGCCAGCAGCCATACAGGGCAGGTGGTCACTGAAGCTTTCTTT	CASSHTGQVVTEAFF
TRBJ2-7	many	TRBV27	TRBD1	TGTGCCAGCAGTCCCTCCGGGACAGGGGCGGTCGAGCAGTACTTC	CASSPSGTGAVEQYF
TRBJ2-2	-	TRBV7-8	-	TGTGCCAGCAGCTTACGTCCAACCGGGGAGCTGTTTTTT	CASSLRPTGELFF